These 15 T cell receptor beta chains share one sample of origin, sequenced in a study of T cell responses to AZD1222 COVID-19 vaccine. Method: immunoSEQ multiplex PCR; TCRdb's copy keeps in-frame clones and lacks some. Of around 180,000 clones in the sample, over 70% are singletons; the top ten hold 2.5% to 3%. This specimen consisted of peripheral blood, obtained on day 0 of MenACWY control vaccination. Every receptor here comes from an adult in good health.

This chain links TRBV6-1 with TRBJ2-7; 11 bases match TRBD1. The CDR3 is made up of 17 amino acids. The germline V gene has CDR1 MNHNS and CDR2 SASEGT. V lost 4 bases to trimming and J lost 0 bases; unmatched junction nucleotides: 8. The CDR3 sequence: CASSVGIGTGGSYEQYF. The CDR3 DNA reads TGTGCCAGCAGTGTGGGAATTGGGACAGGGGGCTCCTACGAGCAGTACTTC.

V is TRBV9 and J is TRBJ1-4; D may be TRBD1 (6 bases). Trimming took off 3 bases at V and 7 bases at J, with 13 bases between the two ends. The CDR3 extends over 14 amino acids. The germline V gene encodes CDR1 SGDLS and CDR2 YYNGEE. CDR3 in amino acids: CASSATGFGEKLFF. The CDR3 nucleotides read TGTGCCAGCAGCGCCACAGGGTTCGGTGAAAAACTGTTTTTT.

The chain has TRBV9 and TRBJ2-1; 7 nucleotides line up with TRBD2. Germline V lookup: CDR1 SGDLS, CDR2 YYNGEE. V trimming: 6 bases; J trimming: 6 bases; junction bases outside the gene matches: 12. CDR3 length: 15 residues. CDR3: CASTLNSGWSNEQFF. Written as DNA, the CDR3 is TGTGCCAGCACCCTAAATAGCGGGTGGTCCAATGAGCAGTTCTTC.

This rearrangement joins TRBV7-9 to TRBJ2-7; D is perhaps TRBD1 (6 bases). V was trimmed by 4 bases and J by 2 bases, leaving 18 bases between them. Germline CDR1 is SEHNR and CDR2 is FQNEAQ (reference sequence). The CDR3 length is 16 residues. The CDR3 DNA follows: TGTGCCAGCAGCTATACCACTCCGGACAGAACCTACGAGCAGTACTTC. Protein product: CASSYTTPDRTYEQYF.

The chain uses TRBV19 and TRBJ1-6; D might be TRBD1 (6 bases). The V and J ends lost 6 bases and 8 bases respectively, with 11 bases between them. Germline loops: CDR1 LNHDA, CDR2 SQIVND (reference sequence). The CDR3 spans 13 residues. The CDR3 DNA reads TGTGCCAGTAGCCAGGGGACCGATTCACCCCTCCACTTT. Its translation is CASSQGTDSPLHF.

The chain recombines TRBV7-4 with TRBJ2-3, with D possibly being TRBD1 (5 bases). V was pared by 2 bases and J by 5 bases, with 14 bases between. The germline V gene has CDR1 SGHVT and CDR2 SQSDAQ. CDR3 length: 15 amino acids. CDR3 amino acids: CASSLLGVIGDTQYF. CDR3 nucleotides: TGTGCCAGCAGCTTATTAGGGGTAATTGGAGATACGCAGTATTTT.

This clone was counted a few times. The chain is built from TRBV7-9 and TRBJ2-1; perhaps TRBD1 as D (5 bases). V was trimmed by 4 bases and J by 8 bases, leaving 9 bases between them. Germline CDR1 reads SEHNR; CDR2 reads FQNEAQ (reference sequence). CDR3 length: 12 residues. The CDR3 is CASSSDSYEQFF. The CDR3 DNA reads TGTGCCAGCAGCTCAGACAGCTATGAGCAGTTCTTC.

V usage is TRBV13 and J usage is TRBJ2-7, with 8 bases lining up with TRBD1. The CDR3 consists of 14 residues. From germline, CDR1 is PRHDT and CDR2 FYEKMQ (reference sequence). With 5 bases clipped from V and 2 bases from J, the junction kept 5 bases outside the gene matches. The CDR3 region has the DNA TGTGCCAGCAGCGCGGACAGGGCAGCCTACGAGCAGTACTTC. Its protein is CASSADRAAYEQYF.

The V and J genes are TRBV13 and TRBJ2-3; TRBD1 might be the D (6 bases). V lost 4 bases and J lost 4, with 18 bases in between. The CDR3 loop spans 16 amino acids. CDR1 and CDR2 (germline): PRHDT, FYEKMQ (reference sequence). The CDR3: CASSSLGAGVADTQYF. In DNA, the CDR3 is TGTGCCAGCAGCTCCCTCGGTGCAGGGGTCGCAGATACGCAGTATTTT.

The CDR3 sequence: CASSLGRAEAFF. The CDR3 bases are TGCGCCAGCAGCTTGGGCAGGGCTGAAGCTTTCTTT. The genes are TRBV5-1 and TRBJ1-1; D is perhaps TRBD1 (5 bases). V was cut by 0 bases and J by 6 bases, with 6 bases left in between. The CDR3 extends over 12 amino acids. Germline V gene data show CDR1 as SGHRS and CDR2 as YFSETQ.

The CDR3 loop reads CASSLIAGELPYEQYF. DNA for the CDR3: TGTGCCAGCAGCTTGATAGCGGGGGAATTACCTTACGAGCAGTACTTC. The rearrangement uses TRBV7-2 and TRBJ2-7; 9 bases map to TRBD2. J was trimmed by 4 bases and V by 3 bases; bases with no gene match: 10. Germline assignment: CDR1 SGHTA and CDR2 FQGNSA. This CDR3 region has 16 residues.

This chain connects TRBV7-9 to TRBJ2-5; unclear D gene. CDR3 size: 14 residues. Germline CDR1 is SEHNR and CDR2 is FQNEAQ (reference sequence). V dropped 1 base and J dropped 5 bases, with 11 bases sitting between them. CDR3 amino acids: CASSLVGLGETQYF. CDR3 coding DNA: TGTGCCAGCAGCTTAGTGGGGTTAGGCGAGACCCAGTACTTC.

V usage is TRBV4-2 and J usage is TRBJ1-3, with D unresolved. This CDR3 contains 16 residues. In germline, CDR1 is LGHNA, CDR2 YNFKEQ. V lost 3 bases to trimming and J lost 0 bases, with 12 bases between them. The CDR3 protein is CASSHAGSASGNTIYF. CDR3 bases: TGTGCCAGCAGCCATGCGGGATCCGCCTCTGGAAACACCATATATTTT.

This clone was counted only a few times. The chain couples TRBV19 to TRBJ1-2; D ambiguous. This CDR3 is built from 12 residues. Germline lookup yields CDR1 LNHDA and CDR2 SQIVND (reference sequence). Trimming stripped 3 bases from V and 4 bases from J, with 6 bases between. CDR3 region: CASSISSYGYTF. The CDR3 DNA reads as TGTGCCAGTAGTATTTCCAGCTATGGCTACACCTTC. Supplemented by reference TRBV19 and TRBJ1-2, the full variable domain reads DGGITQSPKYLFRKEGQNVTLSCEQNLNHDAMYWYRQDPGQGLRLIYYSQIVNDFQKGDIAEGYSVSREKKESFPLTVTSAQKNPTAFYLCASSISSYGYTFGSGTRLTVV.

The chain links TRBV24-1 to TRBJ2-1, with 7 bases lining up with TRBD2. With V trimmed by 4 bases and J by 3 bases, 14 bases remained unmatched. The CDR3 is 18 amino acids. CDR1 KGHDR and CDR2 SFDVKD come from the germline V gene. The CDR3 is CATSDSRTTAGIYNEQFF. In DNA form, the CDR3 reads TGTGCCACCAGTGACTCCCGTACTACAGCGGGAATCTACAATGAGCAGTTCTTC.